This T cell receptor beta chain is drawn from a study of spatial heterogeneity in lung cancer. Study conclusions and caveats: It was found that expanded intratumoral alpha and beta TCR counts tracked tumor mutation counts.

This CDR3 comprises 12 residues. Germline lookup yields CDR1 DFQATT and CDR2 SNEGSKA (reference sequence). Time point reported: sample taken at primary tumor resection. Concerning this clonotype itself: Its antigen is undetermined.

Via MiXCR, TCRdb re-called the 5' RACE reads, giving one row per CDR3 protein. This repertoire shows around 11,000 distinct CDR3 sequences, 7.9% found once; its top ten account for about 20%. This sequence was found in a female donor with early-stage non-small cell lung cancer. The genes are TRBV20-1 and TRBJ2-5; tentatively, D is TRBD2 (6 bases). Sequences were derived from lung tumor tissue, sampled at surgery. The CDR3 region has the DNA TGCTCCTCTGGGGGGTTTGACGAGACCCAGTACTTC. As protein: CSSGGFDETQYF.